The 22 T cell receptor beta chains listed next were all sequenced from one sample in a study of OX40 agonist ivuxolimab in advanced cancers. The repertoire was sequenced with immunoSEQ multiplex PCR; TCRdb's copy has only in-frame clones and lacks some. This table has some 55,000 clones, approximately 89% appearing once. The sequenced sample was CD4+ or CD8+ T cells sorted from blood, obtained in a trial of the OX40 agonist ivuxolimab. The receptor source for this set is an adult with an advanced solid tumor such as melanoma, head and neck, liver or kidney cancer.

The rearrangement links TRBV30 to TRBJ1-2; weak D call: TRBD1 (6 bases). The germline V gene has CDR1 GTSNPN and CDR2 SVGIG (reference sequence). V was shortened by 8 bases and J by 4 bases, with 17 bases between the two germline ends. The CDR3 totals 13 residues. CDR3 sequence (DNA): TGTGCCCGGTGGGGGGGCTGGGCCTATGGCTACACCTTC. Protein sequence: CARWGGWAYGYTF.

The CDR3 spells CASSRWAAGNYEQYF. The DNA for the CDR3 is TGTGCCAGCAGCCGTTGGGCAGCGGGGAATTACGAGCAGTACTTC. This chain connects TRBV6-6 to TRBJ2-7; 7 nucleotides line up with TRBD2. The CDR3 has 15 amino acids. The V segment lost 6 bases and the J segment 4 bases; nucleotides outside the gene matches: 12. The V gene's germline CDR1 is MNHNY and CDR2 SVGAGI (reference sequence).

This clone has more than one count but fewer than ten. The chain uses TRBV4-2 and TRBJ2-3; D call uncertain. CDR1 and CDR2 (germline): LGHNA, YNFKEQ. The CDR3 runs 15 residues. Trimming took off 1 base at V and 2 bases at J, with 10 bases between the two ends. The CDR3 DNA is TGTGCCAGCAGCCAAGGGAGAGCTAACACAGATACGCAGTATTTT. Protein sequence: CASSQGRANTDTQYF.

The CDR3 is CASRATWVKGGANVLTF. For the CDR3, the DNA is TGTGCCAGTAGGGCGACGTGGGTTAAAGGTGGGGCCAACGTCCTGACTTTC. The chain employs TRBV19 and TRBJ2-6, with D unresolved. This CDR3 is 17 amino acids long. Germline-derived CDR1 and CDR2 are LNHDA and SQIVND (reference sequence). The V and J ends lost 6 bases and 3 bases respectively, with 18 bases between them.

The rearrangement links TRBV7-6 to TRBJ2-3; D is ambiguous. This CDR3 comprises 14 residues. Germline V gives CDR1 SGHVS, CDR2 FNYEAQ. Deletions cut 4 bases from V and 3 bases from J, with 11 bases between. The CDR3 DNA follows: TGTGCCAGCAGCTCCTACGAGTGGACAGATACGCAGTATTTT. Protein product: CASSSYEWTDTQYF.

The CDR3 here is CASSRDIGAGELFF. The CDR3 region has the DNA TGTGCCAGCAGTCGGGACATCGGGGCCGGGGAGCTGTTTTTT. The V gene is TRBV5-4, the J gene TRBJ2-2; a possible D gene is TRBD1 (6 bases). The CDR3 sequence is 14 residues long. Per the germline V gene, CDR1 is SGHNT and CDR2 is YYREEE (reference sequence). V lost 5 bases and J lost 6, with 14 bases in between.

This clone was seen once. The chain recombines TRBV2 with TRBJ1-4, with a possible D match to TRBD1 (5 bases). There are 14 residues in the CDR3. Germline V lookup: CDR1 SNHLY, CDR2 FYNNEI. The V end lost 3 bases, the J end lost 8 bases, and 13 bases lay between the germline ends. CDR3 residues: CASSDGGREEKLFF. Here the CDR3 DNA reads TGTGCCAGCAGTGACGGGGGGAGGGAGGAAAAACTGTTTTTT.

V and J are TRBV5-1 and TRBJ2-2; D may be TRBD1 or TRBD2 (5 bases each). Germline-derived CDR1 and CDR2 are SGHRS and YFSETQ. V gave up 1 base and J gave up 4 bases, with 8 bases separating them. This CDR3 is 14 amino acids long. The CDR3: CASSLTGGTGELFF. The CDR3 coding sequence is TGCGCCAGCAGCTTGACTGGGGGCACCGGGGAGCTGTTTTTT.

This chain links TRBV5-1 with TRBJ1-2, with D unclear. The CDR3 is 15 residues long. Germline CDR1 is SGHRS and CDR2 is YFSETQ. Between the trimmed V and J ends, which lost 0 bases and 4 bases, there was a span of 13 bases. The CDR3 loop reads CASSLAGPAGYGYTF. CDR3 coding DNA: TGCGCCAGCAGCTTGGCTGGACCCGCGGGCTATGGCTACACCTTC.

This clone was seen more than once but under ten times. This CDR3 is CASSRGLAVYEQYF. In DNA, the CDR3 is TGCGCCAGCAGCAGGGGACTAGCGGTCTACGAGCAGTACTTC. The rearrangement joins TRBV4-1 to TRBJ2-7; TRBD2 agrees at 11 bases. The ends lost 5 bases at V and 3 bases at J; junction bases unmatched: 3. Per germline, CDR1 MGHRA and CDR2 YSYEKL. The CDR3 sequence is 14 residues long.

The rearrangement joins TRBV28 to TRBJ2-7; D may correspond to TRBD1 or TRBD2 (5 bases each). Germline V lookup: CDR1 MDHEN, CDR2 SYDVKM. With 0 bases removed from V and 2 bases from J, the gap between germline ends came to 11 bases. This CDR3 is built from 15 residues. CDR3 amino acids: CASSLWGDRAYEQYF. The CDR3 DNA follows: TGTGCCAGCAGTTTATGGGGGGACCGAGCCTACGAGCAGTACTTC.

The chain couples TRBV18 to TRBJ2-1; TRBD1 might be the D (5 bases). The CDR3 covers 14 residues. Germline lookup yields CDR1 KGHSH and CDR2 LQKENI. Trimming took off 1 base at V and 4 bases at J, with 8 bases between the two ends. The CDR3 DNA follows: TGTGCCAGCTCACCACTCGACAGTTACAATGAGCAGTTCTTC. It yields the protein CASSPLDSYNEQFF.

The CDR3 DNA follows: TGCGCCAGCAGCTTGGGGGGTTCGAACTACGAGCAGTACTTC. This translates into CASSLGGSNYEQYF. The chain is built from TRBV5-1 and TRBJ2-7, with D hard to call. The CDR3 totals 14 residues. The V gene's germline CDR1 is SGHRS and CDR2 YFSETQ. The ends were cut back, 0 bases at V and 3 bases at J, with 10 bases in the middle.

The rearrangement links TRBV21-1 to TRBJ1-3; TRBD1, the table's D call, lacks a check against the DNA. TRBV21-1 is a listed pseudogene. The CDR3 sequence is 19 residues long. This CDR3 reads CASSNLGPGGASPGNTIYF. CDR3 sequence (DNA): TGTGCCAGCAGCAACCTCGGGCCAGGGGGCGCCTCCCCTGGAAACACCATATATTTT.

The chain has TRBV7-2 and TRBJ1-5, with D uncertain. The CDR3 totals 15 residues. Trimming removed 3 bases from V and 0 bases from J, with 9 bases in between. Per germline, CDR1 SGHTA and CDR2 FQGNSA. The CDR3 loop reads CASSLERASNQPQHF. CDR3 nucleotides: TGTGCCAGCAGCTTGGAAAGGGCTAGCAATCAGCCCCAGCATTTT.

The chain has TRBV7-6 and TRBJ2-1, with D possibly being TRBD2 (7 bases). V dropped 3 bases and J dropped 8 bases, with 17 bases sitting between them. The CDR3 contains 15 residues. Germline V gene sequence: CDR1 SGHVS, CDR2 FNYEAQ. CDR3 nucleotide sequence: TGTGCCAGCAGCTTTCCCGGGGGGCCCCTTGATGAGCAGTTCTTC. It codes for CASSFPGGPLDEQFF.

The CDR3, as DNA: TGCGCCAGCAGCCAGCAGGGGACAACGCTATATGGCTACACCTTC. This encodes CASSQQGTTLYGYTF. The chain uses TRBV5-1 and TRBJ1-2, with D perhaps matching TRBD1 (6 bases). CDR1 is SGHRS, CDR2 YFSETQ, per germline. The CDR3 is 15 amino acids. The V end lost 4 bases, the J end lost 5 bases, and 18 bases lay between the germline ends. The variable domain in full, completed from reference TRBV5-1 and TRBJ1-2, reads KAGVTQTPRYLIKTRGQQVTLSCSPISGHRSVSWYQQTPGQGLQFLFEYFSETQRNKGNFPGRFSGRQFSNSRSEMNVSTLELGDSALYLCASSQQGTTLYGYTFGSGTRLTVV.

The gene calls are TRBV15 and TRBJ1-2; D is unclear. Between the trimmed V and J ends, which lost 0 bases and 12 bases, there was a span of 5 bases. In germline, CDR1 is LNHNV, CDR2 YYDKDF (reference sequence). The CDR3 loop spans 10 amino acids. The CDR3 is CATSRDYHTF. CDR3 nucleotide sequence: TGTGCCACCAGCAGAGATTACCACACCTTC.

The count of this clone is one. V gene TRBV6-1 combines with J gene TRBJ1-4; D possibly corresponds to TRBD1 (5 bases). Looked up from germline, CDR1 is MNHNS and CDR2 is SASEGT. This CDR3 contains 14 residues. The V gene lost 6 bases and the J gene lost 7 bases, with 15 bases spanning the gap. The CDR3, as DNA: TGTGCCAGCAGGGCGGGGCGGATACCTGAAAAACTGTTTTTT. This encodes CASRAGRIPEKLFF.

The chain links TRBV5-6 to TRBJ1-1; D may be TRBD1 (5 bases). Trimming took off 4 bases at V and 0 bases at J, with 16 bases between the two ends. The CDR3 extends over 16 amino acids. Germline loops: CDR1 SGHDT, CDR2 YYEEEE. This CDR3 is CASSPRPGGMNTEAFF. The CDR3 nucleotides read TGTGCCAGCAGCCCCCGACCGGGGGGGATGAACACTGAAGCTTTCTTT.

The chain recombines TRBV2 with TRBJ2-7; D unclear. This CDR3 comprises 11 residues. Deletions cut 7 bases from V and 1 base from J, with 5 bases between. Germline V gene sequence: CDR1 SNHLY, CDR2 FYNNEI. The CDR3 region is CASKQSYEQYF. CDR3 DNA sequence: TGTGCCAGCAAACAGTCCTACGAGCAGTACTTC.

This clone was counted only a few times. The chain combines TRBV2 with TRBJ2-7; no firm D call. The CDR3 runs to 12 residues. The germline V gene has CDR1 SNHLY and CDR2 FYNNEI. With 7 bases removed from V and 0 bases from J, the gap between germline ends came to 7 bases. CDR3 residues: CASTRISYEQYF. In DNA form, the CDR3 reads TGTGCCAGCACGAGGATCTCCTACGAGCAGTACTTC.